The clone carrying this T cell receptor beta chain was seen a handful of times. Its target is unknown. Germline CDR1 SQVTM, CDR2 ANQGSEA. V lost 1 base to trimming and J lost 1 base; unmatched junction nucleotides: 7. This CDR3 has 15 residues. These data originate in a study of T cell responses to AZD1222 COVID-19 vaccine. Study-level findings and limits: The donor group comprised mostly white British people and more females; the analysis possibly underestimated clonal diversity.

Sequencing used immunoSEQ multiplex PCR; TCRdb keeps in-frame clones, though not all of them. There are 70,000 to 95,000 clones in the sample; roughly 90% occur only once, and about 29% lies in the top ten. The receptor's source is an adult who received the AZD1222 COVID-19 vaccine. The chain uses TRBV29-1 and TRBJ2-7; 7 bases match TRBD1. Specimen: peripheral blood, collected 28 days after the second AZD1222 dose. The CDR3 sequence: CSVEGWQGVSYEQYF. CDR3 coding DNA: TGCAGCGTTGAAGGTTGGCAGGGGGTTTCCTACGAGCAGTACTTC.